These 7 T cell receptor beta chains were all obtained from the same sample, sequenced in a study of T cell responses to AZD1222 COVID-19 vaccine. Some clones are missing from TCRdb's copy, which holds only in-frame ones; the method was immunoSEQ multiplex PCR. In the table there are 95,000 or so clones, about 88% of which are singletons. Source: peripheral blood, taken on day 0 of AZD1222 vaccination. The receptor source for this set is an adult in good health.

The rearrangement links TRBV5-6 to TRBJ2-7, with D uncertain. The length of the CDR3 is 12 residues. Germline-derived CDR1 and CDR2 are SGHDT and YYEEEE. Trimming removed 1 base from V and 4 bases from J, with 6 bases in between. CDR3 residues: CASSLLSYEQYF. DNA of the CDR3: TGTGCCAGCAGCTTGCTCTCTTACGAGCAGTACTTC.

This clone was counted a single time. The chain is built from TRBV7-2 and TRBJ2-3, with TRBD1 matching over 7 bases. The CDR3 sequence is 15 residues long. Germline loops: CDR1 SGHTA, CDR2 FQGNSA. V dropped 5 bases and J dropped 3; count of bases not matched to a gene: 8. The CDR3, as DNA: TGTGCCAGCAGCGTTCAAGGGGGCAGGACAGATACGCAGTATTTT. It encodes CASSVQGGRTDTQYF.

The V gene is TRBV4-1, the J gene TRBJ2-5; TRBD2 aligns across 9 bases. Germline V gives CDR1 MGHRA, CDR2 YSYEKL. This CDR3 region has 16 residues. With 4 bases clipped from V and 5 bases from J, the junction kept 11 bases outside the gene matches. CDR3 protein: CASSRIAGVLGETQYF. As DNA, the CDR3 is TGCGCCAGCAGCCGAATAGCGGGGGTGCTGGGGGAGACCCAGTACTTC.

This rearrangement joins TRBV5-1 to TRBJ2-7, with 7 bases lining up with TRBD1. CDR1 and CDR2 from the germline V gene are SGHRS and YFSETQ. The CDR3 length is 15 residues. Trimming at V came to 4 bases and at J to 2 bases, leaving 9 bases not matched to a gene. CDR3 region: CASSPPPTGPYEQYF. Written as DNA, the CDR3 is TGCGCCAGCAGCCCGCCCCCGACAGGGCCCTACGAGCAGTACTTC.

This chain links TRBV7-9 with TRBJ1-6; 9 bases align to TRBD1. Per the germline V gene, CDR1 is SEHNR and CDR2 is FQNEAQ (reference sequence). The CDR3 is made up of 15 amino acids. V trimming: 5 bases; J trimming: 6 bases; junction bases outside the gene matches: 5. The CDR3 region is CASSMHRGRNSPLHF. The CDR3 DNA follows: TGTGCCAGCAGCATGCACAGGGGGCGTAATTCACCCCTCCACTTT.

The chain is built from TRBV4-1 and TRBJ1-1; D is possibly TRBD1 (6 bases). There are 14 residues in the CDR3. Trimming removed 4 bases at V and 1 base at J, with 10 bases between. The germline CDR1 and CDR2 sequences are MGHRA and YSYEKL. CDR3 sequence: CASSLGAGNTEAFF. The CDR3 nucleotides read TGCGCCAGCAGCCTGGGGGCTGGGAACACTGAAGCTTTCTTT.

This clone was found once. The V call is TRBV18, the J call TRBJ2-1, with 9 nucleotides matching TRBD1. This CDR3 spans 15 amino acids. Germline V gene sequence: CDR1 KGHSH, CDR2 LQKENI. Trimming removed 6 bases from V and 4 bases from J; junction bases left unmatched: 7. The CDR3 sequence is CASSTGTGPYNEQFF. The CDR3 DNA reads TGTGCCAGCTCTACCGGGACAGGGCCTTACAATGAGCAGTTCTTC.